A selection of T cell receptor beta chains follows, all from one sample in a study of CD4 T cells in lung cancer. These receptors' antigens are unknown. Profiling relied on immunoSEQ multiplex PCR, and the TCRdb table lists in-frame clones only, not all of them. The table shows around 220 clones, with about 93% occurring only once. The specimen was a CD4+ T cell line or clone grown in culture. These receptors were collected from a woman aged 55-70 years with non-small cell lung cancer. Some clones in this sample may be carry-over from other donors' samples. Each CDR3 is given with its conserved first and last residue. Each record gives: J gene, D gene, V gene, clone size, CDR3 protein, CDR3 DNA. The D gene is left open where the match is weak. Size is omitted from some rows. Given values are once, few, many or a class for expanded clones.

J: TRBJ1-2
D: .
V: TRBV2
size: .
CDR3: CASSENYGYTF
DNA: TGTGCCAGCAGTGAAAACTATGGCTACACCTTC

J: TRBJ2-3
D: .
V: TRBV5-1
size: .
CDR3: CASSIDDTQYF
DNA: TGCGCCAGCAGCATAGATGATACGCAGTATTTT

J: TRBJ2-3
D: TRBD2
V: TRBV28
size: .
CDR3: CASSSSGFTDTQYF
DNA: TGTGCCAGCAGTTCTAGCGGTTTCACAGATACGCAGTATTTT

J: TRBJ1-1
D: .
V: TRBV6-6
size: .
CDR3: CATGGLDTEAFF
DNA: TGTGCCACGGGCGGGCTGGACACTGAAGCTTTCTTT

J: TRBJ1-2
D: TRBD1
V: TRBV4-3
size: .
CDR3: CASSQETAGGYYGYTF
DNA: TGCGCCAGCAGCCAAGAGACGGCAGGGGGCTACTATGGCTACACCTTC

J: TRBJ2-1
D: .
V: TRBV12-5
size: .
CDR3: CASGLVMGLDGSEQFF
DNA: TGTGCTAGTGGTTTGGTAATGGGATTGGACGGTTCTGAGCAGTTCTTC

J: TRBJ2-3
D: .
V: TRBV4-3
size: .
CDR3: CASSLGLTGGGADTQYF
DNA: TGCGCCAGCAGCCTTGGGCTGACGGGGGGCGGGGCAGATACGCAGTATTTT

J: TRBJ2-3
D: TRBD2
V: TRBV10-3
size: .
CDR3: CASTPGLEADTQYF
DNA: TGTGCCAGCACCCCGGGACTAGAGGCAGATACGCAGTATTTT

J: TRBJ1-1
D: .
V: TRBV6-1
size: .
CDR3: CASRMSLNTEAFF
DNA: TGTGCCAGCAGAATGTCCCTGAACACTGAAGCTTTCTTT

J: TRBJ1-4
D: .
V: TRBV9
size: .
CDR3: CASSVGGGRGVREKLFF
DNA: TGTGCCAGCAGCGTAGGAGGGGGTAGGGGGGTTCGTGAAAAACTGTTTTTT

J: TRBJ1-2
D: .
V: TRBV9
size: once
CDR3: CASTRTAMGYGYTF
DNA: TGTGCCAGCACTCGGACAGCAATGGGGTATGGCTACACCTTC

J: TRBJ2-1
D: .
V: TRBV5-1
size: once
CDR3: CASSSDLITEQFF
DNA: TGCGCCAGCAGCTCCGATCTTATTACTGAGCAGTTCTTC

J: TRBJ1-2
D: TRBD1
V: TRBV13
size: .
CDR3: CASSQGGDRDGYTF
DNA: TGTGCCAGCAGCCAGGGGGGGGACAGGGACGGCTACACCTTC

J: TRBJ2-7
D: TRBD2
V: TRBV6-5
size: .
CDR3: CASSGGLGGEQYF
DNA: TGTGCCAGCAGTGGGGGACTAGGGGGGGAGCAGTACTTC

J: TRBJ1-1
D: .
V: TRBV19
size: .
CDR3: CASSIGRGYTEAFF
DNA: TGTGCCAGTAGTATAGGCCGGGGCTACACTGAAGCTTTCTTT

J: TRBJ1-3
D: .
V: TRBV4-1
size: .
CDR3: CASSQETGHSNTIYF
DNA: TGCGCCAGCAGCCAAGAAACAGGTCATTCAAACACCATATATTTT

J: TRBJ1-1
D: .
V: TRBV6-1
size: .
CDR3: CASSEPGANTEAFF
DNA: TGTGCCAGCAGTGAACCGGGGGCTAACACTGAAGCTTTCTTT

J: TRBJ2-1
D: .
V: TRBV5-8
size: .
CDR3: CASSFKVLRHSSYNEQFF
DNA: TGTGCCAGCAGCTTTAAAGTTCTGCGTCATAGCTCCTACAATGAGCAGTTCTTC

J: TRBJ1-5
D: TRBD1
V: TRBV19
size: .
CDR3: CASRSGGLDQPQHF
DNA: TGTGCCAGTAGATCAGGGGGCCTGGATCAGCCCCAGCATTTT

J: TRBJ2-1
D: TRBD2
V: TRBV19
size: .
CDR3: CASRVTSGGFNEQFF
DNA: TGTGCCAGTAGGGTGACTAGCGGAGGATTTAATGAGCAGTTCTTC

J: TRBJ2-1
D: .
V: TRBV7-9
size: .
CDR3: CASSDRDSPRSYNEQFF
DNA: TGTGCCAGCAGCGACCGGGACTCCCCCAGGTCCTACAATGAGCAGTTCTTC

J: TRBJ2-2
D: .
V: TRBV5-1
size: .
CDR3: CASSQDRSNTGELFF
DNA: TGCGCCAGCAGCCAGGACAGATCGAACACCGGGGAGCTGTTTTTT

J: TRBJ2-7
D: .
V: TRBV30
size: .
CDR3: CAWSGDGTREQYF
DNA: TGTGCCTGGAGCGGCGACGGGACGAGGGAGCAGTACTTC

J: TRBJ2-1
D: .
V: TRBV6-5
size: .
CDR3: CASSYAYNEQFF
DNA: TGTGCCAGCAGTTACGCCTACAATGAGCAGTTCTTC

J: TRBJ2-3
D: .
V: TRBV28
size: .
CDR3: CATYTPTDTQYF
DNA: TGTGCCACCTATACACCCACAGATACGCAGTATTTT

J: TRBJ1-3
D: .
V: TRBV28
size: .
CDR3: CASSLSQGRSTGNTIYF
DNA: TGTGCCAGCAGTTTATCCCAGGGGAGGTCGACTGGAAACACCATATATTTT

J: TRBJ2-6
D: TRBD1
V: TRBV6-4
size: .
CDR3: CASSDSTGGPSGANVLTF
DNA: TGTGCCAGCAGTGACTCGACAGGGGGCCCCTCTGGGGCCAACGTCCTGACTTTC

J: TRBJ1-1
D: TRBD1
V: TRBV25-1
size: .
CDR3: CASSVMTGWFTEAFF
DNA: TGTGCCAGCAGTGTGATGACAGGGTGGTTCACTGAAGCTTTCTTT

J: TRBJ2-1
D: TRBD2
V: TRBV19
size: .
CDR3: CASSMTSGDYNEQFF
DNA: TGTGCCAGTAGTATGACTAGCGGGGATTACAATGAGCAGTTCTTC

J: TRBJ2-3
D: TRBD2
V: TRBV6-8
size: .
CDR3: CASTPGLEADTQYF
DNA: TGTGCCAGCACCCCGGGACTAGAGGCAGATACGCAGTATTTT

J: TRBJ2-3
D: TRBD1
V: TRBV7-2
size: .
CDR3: CATGTGGSDTQYF
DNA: TGTGCCACAGGGACAGGGGGCTCAGATACGCAGTATTTT

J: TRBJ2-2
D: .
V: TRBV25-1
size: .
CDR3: CASSEYHRYTGELFF
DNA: TGTGCCAGCAGTGAATATCACAGATACACCGGGGAGCTGTTTTTT

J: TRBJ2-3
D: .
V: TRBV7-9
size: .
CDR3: CASSLALNYHSSTDTQYF
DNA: TGTGCCAGCAGCTTAGCGCTGAACTACCATTCTAGCACAGATACGCAGTATTTT

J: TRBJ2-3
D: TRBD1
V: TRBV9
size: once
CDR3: CASSAGTGFTDTQYF
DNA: TGTGCCAGCAGCGCCGGGACAGGGTTCACAGATACGCAGTATTTT

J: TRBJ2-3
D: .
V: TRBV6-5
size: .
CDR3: CASSQGLRETDTQYF
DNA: TGTGCCAGCAGTCAGGGGCTCAGGGAAACAGATACGCAGTATTTT

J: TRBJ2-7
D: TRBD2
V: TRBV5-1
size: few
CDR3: CASSGGTSGSLREQYF
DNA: TGCGCCAGCAGCGGGGGGACTAGCGGGAGTCTCCGCGAGCAGTACTTC

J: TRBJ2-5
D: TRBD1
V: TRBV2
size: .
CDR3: CASSERTGQETQYF
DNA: TGTGCCAGCAGTGAAAGGACAGGCCAAGAGACCCAGTACTTC

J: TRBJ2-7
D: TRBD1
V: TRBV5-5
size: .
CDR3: CASSLAGQGAYEQYF
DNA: TGTGCCAGCAGCTTGGCCGGACAGGGGGCGTACGAGCAGTACTTC